This T cell receptor (beta chain) is from a study of blood T cell repertoires in COVID-19. Original processing notes: Researchers report that nucleated cell counts were estimated from reference gene primer amplification. The method was immunoSEQ multiplex PCR; TCRdb's version includes in-frame clones alone and lacks a portion of them. That table is the source of V, J and clone size, and D and trimming were worked out from the DNA. The data show approximately 240,000 clones, approximately 83% seen once. V lost 6 bases to trimming and J lost 7 bases; unmatched junction nucleotides: 8. The CDR3 sequence is 13 residues long. In germline, CDR1 is MNHNY, CDR2 SVGAGI (reference sequence).

The receptor comes from a woman aged 55-69 years with acute or convalescent COVID-19. The J gene is TRBJ1-2, the V gene TRBV6-6; TRBD1 aligns across 7 bases. The sequencing sample was made of peripheral blood. The CDR3 coding sequence is TGTGCCAGCAGACAGACAGGGAAGGGTGGCTACACCTTC. It codes for CASRQTGKGGYTF.